This TCR beta chain was identified in a study of blood T cell repertoires in COVID-19. In the study overall: PBMCs, B-cell-depleted T cells, or T cells provided the cDNA or gDNA that made up the material.

In regard to this clone: The sample holds other DNA sequences that translate to the same CDR3.

V was clipped by 8 bases and J by 1 base; unmatched bases: 10. From germline, CDR1 is MDHEN and CDR2 SYDVKM. The CDR3 totals 15 residues. Method: immunoSEQ multiplex PCR; TCRdb's copy keeps in-frame clones and lacks some. In the table there are approximately 120,000 clones, less than 85% of which are singletons. The sequence came from a human donor in a cohort sampled during active or convalescent COVID-19. The specimen sequenced was peripheral blood. The V and J genes are TRBV28 and TRBJ2-7; 8 bases agree with TRBD2. CDR3 sequence reads: CASSLGASGSYEQYF. The CDR3 DNA reads as TGTGCCAGCTCCCTTGGGGCTAGCGGGTCCTACGAGCAGTACTTC.